The 31 T cell receptor beta chains given below trace back to one sample, sequenced in a study of molecular identifiers for immune sequencing clone quantification. MiXCR, applied by TCRdb to the PCR reads, yields one record per CDR3 protein. The sample has approximately 550,000 distinct CDR3 sequences; over 20% are singletons. The sequenced material came from naive CD8+ T cells from blood, with Jurkat cell RNA spiked in. Subset reported: FACS-sorted CD8+CD4-CCR7+CD45RA+ naive T cells. The receptors derive from a human donor in good health. Some libraries in this study had Jurkat cell RNA spiked in.

This clonotype was detected a few times. The genes are TRBV30 and TRBJ2-1; no definite D call. The CDR3 loop spans 12 amino acids. Germline V gene lookup returns CDR1 GTSNPN and CDR2 SVGIG (reference sequence). V was trimmed by 1 base and J by 7 bases, leaving 8 bases between them. The CDR3 sequence is CAWSAPRNEQFF. DNA of the CDR3: TGTGCCTGGAGTGCGCCCCGGAATGAGCAGTTCTTC.

This clonotype was seen many times. The chain is built from TRBV7-9 and TRBJ2-3; D assignment may be TRBD1 or TRBD2 (5 bases each). The CDR3 is 14 amino acids. V dropped 7 bases and J dropped 2 bases, with 13 bases sitting between them. Germline values: CDR1 SEHNR, CDR2 FQNEAQ (reference sequence). The CDR3 region is CASTGATSTDTQYF. The CDR3 DNA reads as TGTGCCAGCACCGGGGCTACTTCCACAGATACGCAGTATTTT.

The table lists this clonotype with many counts. The chain recombines TRBV7-2 with TRBJ2-7; 10 nucleotides match TRBD2. Germline loops: CDR1 SGHTA, CDR2 FQGNSA. After removal of 5 bases from V and 3 bases from J, the junction contained 16 bases not matched to a gene. The length of the CDR3 is 18 residues. The CDR3 DNA is TGTGCCAGCAGCCCAATAGGGGAAGGACTAGCGGACGACTACGAGCAGTACTTC. This codes for CASSPIGEGLADDYEQYF.

This clonotype was detected ten times or more. The CDR3 loop is CASRRVALNTEAFF. The CDR3 DNA is TGTGCCAGCAGGAGGGTAGCCCTGAACACTGAAGCTTTCTTT. The V and J genes are TRBV2 and TRBJ1-1; D unclear. The CDR3 totals 14 residues. Between the trimmed V and J ends, which lost 6 bases and 0 bases, there was a span of 11 bases. Germline CDR1 SNHLY, CDR2 FYNNEI.

This clonotype has at least ten counts. The chain employs TRBV7-9 and TRBJ2-7; no firm D call. Trimming took off 2 bases at V and 2 bases at J, with 13 bases between the two ends. The germline gives CDR1 SEHNR, CDR2 FQNEAQ (reference sequence). This CDR3 has 15 amino acids. This CDR3 reads CASSLNLGKAYEQYF. CDR3 DNA sequence: TGTGCCAGCAGCTTAAATTTGGGGAAAGCCTACGAGCAGTACTTC.

The genes are TRBV15 and TRBJ2-3, with a possible D match to TRBD1 (6 bases). Germline CDR1 reads LNHNV; CDR2 reads YYDKDF (reference sequence). The CDR3 has 17 residues. V gave up 5 bases and J gave up 1 base, with 19 bases separating them. This CDR3 reads CATSCFGDTSCTDTQYF. CDR3 coding DNA: TGTGCCACCAGCTGCTTCGGGGACACCTCTTGCACAGATACGCAGTATTTT.

This clonotype was seen at least ten times. The J gene is TRBJ2-5, the V gene TRBV6-2 or TRBV6-3, with D unresolved. Germline V gene sequence: CDR1 MNHEY, CDR2 SVGEGT. V lost 7 bases to trimming and J lost 0 bases, with 9 bases between them. The CDR3 has 13 residues. CDR3: CASNFPYQETQYF. The CDR3 region has the DNA TGTGCCAGCAACTTCCCGTACCAAGAGACCCAGTACTTC.

As to this clonotype: Being one base from a much bigger clone, this may be a read error. The V call is TRBV7-9, the J call TRBJ2-1; D tentatively fits TRBD1 or TRBD2 (5 bases each). The CDR3 contains 12 residues. Germline V gene data show CDR1 as SEHNR and CDR2 as FQNEAQ (reference sequence). Trimming shortened V by 4 bases and J by 14 bases, and 15 bases separated the two germline ends. For the CDR3, the DNA is TGTGCCAGCAGCTCAGCAATCGGGGACGAGTTCTTC. Translation gives CASSSAIGDEFF.

This clonotype appeared a few times. The J gene is TRBJ2-1, the V gene TRBV7-2; the D gene could be TRBD1 or TRBD2 (6 bases each). The CDR3 has 15 amino acids. V was pared by 5 bases and J by 7 bases, with 18 bases between. Germline V gene sequence: CDR1 SGHTA, CDR2 FQGNSA. DNA for the CDR3: TGTGCCAGCAGCCCGGTCGTGGGGGGCATGAATGAGCAGTTCTTC. Protein sequence: CASSPVVGGMNEQFF.

This clonotype was observed once. A much larger clone lies a single base off, so this may be a read error. A read error is likely, as this CDR3 ends without the conserved phenylalanine or tryptophan. J is TRBJ2-7 and V is TRBV13; 9 positions agree with TRBD2. This CDR3 spans 14 amino acids. CDR1 is PRHDT, CDR2 FYEKMQ, per germline (reference sequence). V trimming: 3 bases; J trimming: 4 bases; junction bases outside the gene matches: 4. CDR3 DNA: TGTGCCAGCAGCTTCAGGCGGGAGGGTTACGAGCAGTACCTC. Protein product: CASSFRREGYEQYL.

In this sample, this clonotype turned up many times. The V and J genes are TRBV30 and TRBJ2-1; D assignment may be TRBD1 or TRBD2 (6 bases each). The CDR3 has 14 amino acids. Trimming removed 5 bases from V and 7 bases from J, with 18 bases in between. The germline gives CDR1 GTSNPN, CDR2 SVGIG (reference sequence). The CDR3, as DNA: TGTGCCTGGTCTCGGGGGCTAGCTTGGAATGAGCAGTTCTTC. This sequence encodes CAWSRGLAWNEQFF.

This clonotype occurred a few times. The chain recombines TRBV4-1 with TRBJ1-5; D not resolved. Per germline, CDR1 MGHRA and CDR2 YSYEKL. The CDR3 is 15 amino acids. Trimming removed 0 bases at V and 3 bases at J, with 9 bases between. CDR3 protein: CASSQDWVVNQPQHF. As DNA, the CDR3 is TGCGCCAGCAGCCAAGATTGGGTTGTCAATCAGCCCCAGCATTTT.

In this sample, this clonotype turned up many times. The chain employs TRBV6-2 or TRBV6-3 and TRBJ1-1; D is undetermined. Trimming took off 6 bases at V and 12 bases at J, with 11 bases between the two ends. There are 10 residues in the CDR3. CDR1 is MNHEY, CDR2 SVGEGT, per germline. The CDR3 loop is CASSHGLTFF. In DNA form, the CDR3 reads TGTGCCAGCAGCCACGGACTTACTTTCTTT.

This clonotype occurred a few times. The chain is built from TRBV19 and TRBJ2-7; D is unclear. Trimming shortened V by 5 bases and J by 7 bases, and 12 bases separated the two germline ends. This CDR3 is 12 amino acids long. Germline CDR1 and CDR2: LNHDA and SQIVND (reference sequence). This CDR3 is CASSHRPEEQYF. The CDR3 coding sequence is TGTGCCAGTAGTCACCGGCCGGAGGAGCAGTACTTC.

The rearrangement joins TRBV28 to TRBJ2-7; no reliable D call. The CDR3 sequence is 16 residues long. Germline loops: CDR1 MDHEN, CDR2 SYDVKM. V was cut by 3 bases and J by 0 bases, with 15 bases left in between. For the CDR3, the DNA is TGTGCCAGCAGTTTTGGTGAGGATTCGAGCTCCTACGAGCAGTACTTC. Protein sequence: CASSFGEDSSSYEQYF.

This clonotype was counted at least ten times. The V and J genes are TRBV6-5 and TRBJ1-5, with D possibly being TRBD1 (5 bases). CDR3 length: 15 amino acids. Trimming cost V 5 bases and J 5 bases, with 16 bases left between them. Germline loops: CDR1 MNHEY, CDR2 SVGAGI. CDR3 sequence (DNA): TGTGCCAGCAGTCCGCCGGGACCAATAGATCAGCCCCAGCATTTT. Amino acids: CASSPPGPIDQPQHF.

The chain joins TRBV7-6 to TRBJ2-5; the match to TRBD2 covers 11 bases. Unmatched junction bases numbered 6, after V lost 7 bases and J lost 5 bases. The CDR3 sequence is 14 residues long. CDR1 is SGHVS, CDR2 FNYEAQ, per germline. CDR3 bases: TGTGCCAGCACCAATAGCGGGGGGGATGAGACCCAGTACTTC. Protein: CASTNSGGDETQYF. Full variable domain (remainder filled in from reference TRBV7-6 and TRBJ2-5): GAGVSQSPRYKVTKRGQDVALRCDPISGHVSLYWYRQALGQGPEFLTYFNYEAQQDKSGLPNDRFSAERPEGSISTLTIQRTEQRDSAMYRCASTNSGGDETQYFGPGTRLLVL.

This clonotype was counted between two and nine times. This chain links TRBV21-1 with TRBJ2-1. TRBV21-1 is classified as a pseudogene. The CDR3 is made up of 15 amino acids. The CDR3 DNA reads TGTGCCAGCAGCAACCCTAGCGAGTCCTACAATGAGCAGTTCTTC. The encoded protein is CASSNPSESYNEQFF.

In its sample, this clonotype was seen many times. The chain uses TRBV4-1 and TRBJ1-5; D is unresolved. CDR1 is MGHRA and CDR2 is YSYEKL in the germline V gene. The CDR3 has 14 amino acids. The V gene lost 1 base and the J gene lost 1 base, with 5 bases spanning the gap. In nucleotides, the CDR3 is TGCGCCAGCAGCCAAGTTATCAGCAATCAGCCCCAGCATTTT. Protein: CASSQVISNQPQHF.

The genes are TRBV7-9 and TRBJ1-4; a weak D match, TRBD1 (6 bases). Trimming cost V 6 bases and J 3 bases, with 11 bases left between them. Germline loops: CDR1 SEHNR, CDR2 FQNEAQ (reference sequence). This CDR3 contains 14 residues. The CDR3 loop reads CASRAGDPNEKLFF. CDR3 in DNA: TGTGCCAGCAGAGCAGGGGATCCTAATGAAAAACTGTTTTTT.

This clonotype was seen repeatedly, ten times or more. The V and J genes are TRBV20-1 and TRBJ2-7, with a tentative D call TRBD2 (5 bases). The CDR3 consists of 13 residues. Germline loops: CDR1 DFQATT, CDR2 SNEGSKA (reference sequence). Trimming stripped 1 base from V and 2 bases from J, with 9 bases between. The CDR3 nucleotides are TGCAGTGCTAGAGGGCTAGCCACCTACGAGCAGTACTTC. Its translation: CSARGLATYEQYF.

There are a few counts of this clonotype. The chain carries TRBV11-2 and TRBJ2-7; 9 bases line up with TRBD1. Trimming removed 5 bases from V and 5 bases from J; junction bases left unmatched: 7. This CDR3 comprises 14 residues. Germline assignment: CDR1 SGHAT and CDR2 FQNNGV. The CDR3 region is CASSPRDRVHEQYF. CDR3 DNA sequence: TGTGCCAGCAGCCCGAGGGACAGGGTCCACGAGCAGTACTTC.

This clonotype was seen a handful of times. The J gene is TRBJ2-5, the V gene TRBV6-5; 7 bases agree with TRBD1. CDR1 and CDR2 from the germline V gene are MNHEY and SVGAGI. With V trimmed by 5 bases and J by 4 bases, 4 bases remained unmatched. The CDR3 covers 13 residues. The CDR3 region is CASSIGQVETQYF. The CDR3 DNA is TGTGCCAGCAGTATCGGACAGGTAGAGACCCAGTACTTC.

Ten or more counts support this clonotype. The rearrangement uses TRBV5-6 and TRBJ2-3, with 7 bases lining up with TRBD1. V shed 5 bases and J 5 bases; nucleotides not matched to a gene: 14. Per germline, CDR1 SGHDT and CDR2 YYEEEE. The CDR3 spans 16 residues. DNA for the CDR3: TGTGCCAGCAGGGATAGGCAGGGGGTATTAATAGATACGCAGTATTTT. The encoded protein is CASRDRQGVLIDTQYF.

This clonotype was detected ten times or more. This chain uses TRBV15 with TRBJ2-7, with 10 nucleotides matching TRBD1. This CDR3 has 15 residues. The germline V gene has CDR1 LNHNV and CDR2 YYDKDF (reference sequence). V lost 5 bases to trimming and J lost 5 bases; unmatched junction nucleotides: 9. For the CDR3, the DNA is TGTGCCACCAGCTTGAGACAGGGGGCGAGCCACGAGCAGTACTTC. Translated: CATSLRQGASHEQYF.

In this sample, this clonotype turned up many times. The chain links TRBV4-2 to TRBJ1-5; D is uncertain. Per germline, CDR1 LGHNA and CDR2 YNFKEQ. This CDR3 contains 14 residues. Trimming cost V 0 bases and J 7 bases, with 10 bases left between them. CDR3 in amino acids: CASSQERVLQPQHF. The CDR3 DNA is TGTGCCAGCAGCCAAGAGAGGGTCCTCCAGCCCCAGCATTTT.

In the case of this clonotype: It may be a read error: a sequence one base away is much more abundant. The chain recombines TRBV12-3 or TRBV12-4 with TRBJ2-6; D tentatively fits TRBD1 or TRBD2 (5 bases each). The CDR3 is made up of 15 amino acids. The CDR3 DNA reads as TGTGCCAGCAGTTTGGGAGACTCTGGGGCCAGCGTCCTGACTTTC. Its protein product is CASSLGDSGASVLTF.

The J gene is TRBJ1-4, the V gene TRBV28; D gene unclear. Germline-derived CDR1 and CDR2 are MDHEN and SYDVKM. V was clipped by 3 bases and J by 3 bases, with 8 bases between them. CDR3 length equals 14 residues. CDR3 in amino acids: CASSFMGSNEKLFF. The CDR3 DNA sequence: TGTGCCAGCAGTTTCATGGGCTCTAATGAAAAACTGTTTTTT.

Turning to this clonotype: This is likely a read error, given that the CDR3 carries no conserved phenylalanine or tryptophan at its end. The chain carries TRBV4-3 and TRBJ2-6; D gene uncertain. CDR1 is LGHNA, CDR2 YSLEER, per germline. The V end was cut by 0 bases, the J end by 0 bases, with 6 bases between. The CDR3 is 16 residues long. The CDR3 loop reads CASSQDFVSGANVLTS. In DNA, the CDR3 is TGCGCCAGCAGCCAAGATTTCGTCTCTGGGGCCAACGTCCTGACTTCC.

Of note for this clonotype: A read error may explain this, as a much larger clone is one base away. Here the CDR3 DNA reads TGCAGCGCTATGACAGGGGCCTACACAGATACGCAGTCTTTT. This gives the protein CSAMTGAYTDTQSF. The chain links TRBV29-1 to TRBJ2-3; 8 bases fit TRBD1. CDR3 size: 14 residues. Germline V gene lookup returns CDR1 SQVTM and CDR2 ANQGSEA.

The chain carries TRBV6-4 and TRBJ2-7, with D uncertain. V gave up 0 bases and J gave up 8 bases, with 11 bases separating them. Germline V gene lookup returns CDR1 MRHNA and CDR2 SNTAGT. The CDR3 loop spans 13 amino acids. CDR3 sequence reads: CASSDSSGIKQYF. CDR3 nucleotides: TGTGCCAGCAGTGACTCGTCCGGCATTAAGCAGTACTTC.